Presented here are 5 T cell receptor beta chains from one specimen sequenced in a study of CD8 T cells in Susac syndrome. Reverse transcription used about 0.5 to 1 ug RNA and random hexamers. TCRdb reprocessed the immunoSEQ multiplex PCR reads with MiXCR, giving one entry per CDR3 protein. Found here are around 71,000 distinct CDR3 sequences, 93% of them singletons; the top ten hold less than 0.19%. The sequenced material came from CD4+ T cells from PBMCs. These receptors were obtained from a human donor with Susac syndrome.

The rearrangement uses TRBV7-3 and TRBJ2-5; 11 nucleotides line up with TRBD2. The germline gives CDR1 SGHTA, CDR2 FQGTGA. The CDR3 loop spans 17 amino acids. V shed 5 bases and J 5 bases; nucleotides not matched to a gene: 13. Here the CDR3 DNA reads TGTGCCAGCAGCCCGTGGGCTAGCGGGGGGCCAGGGGAGACCCAGTACTTC. Its translation is CASSPWASGGPGETQYF.

This rearrangement joins TRBV7-2 to TRBJ2-1, with 10 bases that match TRBD2. The V segment lost 1 base and the J segment 14 bases; nucleotides outside the gene matches: 5. CDR1 and CDR2 (germline): SGHTA, FQGNSA. The length of the CDR3 is 13 residues. CDR3 in amino acids: CASSLVAGGWKFF. In DNA form, the CDR3 reads TGTGCCAGCAGCTTAGTAGCGGGGGGATGGAAGTTCTTC.

This CDR3 is CASSLARGTVAFF. Written as DNA, the CDR3 is TGTGCCAGCAGTTTAGCCCGCGGGACAGTAGCTTTCTTT. V is TRBV6-2 or TRBV6-3 and J is TRBJ1-1; 7 bases fit TRBD1. Per germline, CDR1 MNHEY and CDR2 SVGEGT. The CDR3 is made up of 13 amino acids. With 4 bases clipped from V and 10 bases from J, the junction kept 9 bases outside the gene matches.

This chain's CDR3 is CASSSNMRQETQYF. In DNA, the CDR3 is TGTGCCAGCAGTTCCAACATGCGGCAAGAGACCCAGTACTTC. The rearrangement links TRBV6-6 to TRBJ2-5; D is unresolved. Germline V gene lookup returns CDR1 MNHNY and CDR2 SVGAGI (reference sequence). The CDR3 contains 14 residues. The ends were cut back, 4 bases at V and 2 bases at J, with 11 bases in the middle.

This clonotype was counted once. The gene calls are TRBV10-3 and TRBJ1-2; no definite D call. Per germline, CDR1 ENHRY and CDR2 SYGVKD. The CDR3 is 13 residues long. Trimming cost V 3 bases and J 4 bases, with 9 bases left between them. The CDR3: CAISEVGSYGYTF. In nucleotides, the CDR3 is TGTGCCATCAGTGAAGTCGGCTCCTATGGCTACACCTTC.